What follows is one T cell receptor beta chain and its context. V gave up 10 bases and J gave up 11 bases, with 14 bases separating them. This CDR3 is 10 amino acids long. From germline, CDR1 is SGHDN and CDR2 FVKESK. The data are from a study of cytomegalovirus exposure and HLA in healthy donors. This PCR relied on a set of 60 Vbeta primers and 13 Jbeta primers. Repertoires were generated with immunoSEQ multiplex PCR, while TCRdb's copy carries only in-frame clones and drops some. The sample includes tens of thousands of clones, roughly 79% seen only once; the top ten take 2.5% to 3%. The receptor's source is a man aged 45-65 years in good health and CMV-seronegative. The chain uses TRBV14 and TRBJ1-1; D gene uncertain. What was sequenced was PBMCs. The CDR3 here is CATYLRDAFF. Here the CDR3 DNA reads TGTGCCACCTATCTCCGGGATGCTTTCTTT.